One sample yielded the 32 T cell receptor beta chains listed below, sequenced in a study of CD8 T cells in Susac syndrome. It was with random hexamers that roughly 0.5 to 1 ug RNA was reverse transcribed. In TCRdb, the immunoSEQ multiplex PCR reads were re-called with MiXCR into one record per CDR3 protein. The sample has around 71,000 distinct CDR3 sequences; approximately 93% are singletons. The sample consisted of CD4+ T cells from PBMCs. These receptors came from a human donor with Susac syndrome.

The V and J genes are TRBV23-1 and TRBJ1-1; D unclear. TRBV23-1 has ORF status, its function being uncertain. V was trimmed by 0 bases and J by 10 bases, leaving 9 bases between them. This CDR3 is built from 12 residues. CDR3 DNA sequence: TGCGCCAGCAGTCAATCGTGGTCCTTAGCTTTCTTT. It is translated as CASSQSWSLAFF.

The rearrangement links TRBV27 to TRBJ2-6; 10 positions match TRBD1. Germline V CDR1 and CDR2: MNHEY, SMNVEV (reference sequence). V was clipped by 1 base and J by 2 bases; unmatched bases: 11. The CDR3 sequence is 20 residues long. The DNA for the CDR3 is TGTGCCAGCAGTTTATGGATACCGGGACAGGGGCGCCCTGGGGCCAACGTCCTGACTTTC. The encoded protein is CASSLWIPGQGRPGANVLTF.

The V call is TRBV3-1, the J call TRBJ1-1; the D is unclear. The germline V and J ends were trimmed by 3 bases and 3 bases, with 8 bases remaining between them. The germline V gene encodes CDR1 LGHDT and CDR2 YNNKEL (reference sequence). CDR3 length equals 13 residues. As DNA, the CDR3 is TGTGCCAGCAGCCAGGCTTTGTACACTGAAGCTTTCTTT. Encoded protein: CASSQALYTEAFF.

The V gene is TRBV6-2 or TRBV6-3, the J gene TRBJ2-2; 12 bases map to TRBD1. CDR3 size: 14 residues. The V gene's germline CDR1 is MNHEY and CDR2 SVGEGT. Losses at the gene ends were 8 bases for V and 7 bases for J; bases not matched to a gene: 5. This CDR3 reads CASVGTGGVGELFF. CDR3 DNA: TGTGCCAGCGTTGGGACAGGGGGCGTCGGGGAGCTGTTTTTT.

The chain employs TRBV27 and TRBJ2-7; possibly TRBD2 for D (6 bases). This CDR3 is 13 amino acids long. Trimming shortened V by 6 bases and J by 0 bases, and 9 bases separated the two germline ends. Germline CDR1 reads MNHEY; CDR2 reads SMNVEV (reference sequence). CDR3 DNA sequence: TGTGCCAGCAGCCGGCGGGGCTCCTACGAGCAGTACTTC. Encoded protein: CASSRRGSYEQYF.

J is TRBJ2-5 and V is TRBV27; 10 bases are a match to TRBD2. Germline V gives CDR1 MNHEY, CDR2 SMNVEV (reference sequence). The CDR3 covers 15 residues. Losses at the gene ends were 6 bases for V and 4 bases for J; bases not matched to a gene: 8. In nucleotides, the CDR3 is TGTGCCAGCAGCCAAGCGGGGGGGCCGCGAGAGACCCAGTACTTC. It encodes CASSQAGGPRETQYF.

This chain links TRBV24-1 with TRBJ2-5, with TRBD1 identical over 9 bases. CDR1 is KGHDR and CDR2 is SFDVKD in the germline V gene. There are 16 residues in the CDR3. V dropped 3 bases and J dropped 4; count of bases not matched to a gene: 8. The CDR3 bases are TGTGCCACCAGTGATCCCGGACAGGGGAAGGGAGAGACCCAGTACTTC. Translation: CATSDPGQGKGETQYF.

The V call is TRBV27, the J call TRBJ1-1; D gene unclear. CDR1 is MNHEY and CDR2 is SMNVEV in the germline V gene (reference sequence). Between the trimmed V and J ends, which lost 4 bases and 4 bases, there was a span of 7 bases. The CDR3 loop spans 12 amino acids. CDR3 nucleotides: TGTGCCAGCAGTTCAGTGGGCACTGAAGCTTTCTTT. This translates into CASSSVGTEAFF.

The CDR3 sequence is CASSQGGGSLSYNEQFF. As DNA, the CDR3 is TGCGCCAGCAGCCAAGGGGGTGGGAGCCTCTCCTACAATGAGCAGTTCTTC. This chain links TRBV4-1 with TRBJ2-1, with a possible D match to TRBD2 (5 bases). Looked up from germline, CDR1 is MGHRA and CDR2 is YSYEKL. This CDR3 spans 17 amino acids. Trimming removed 1 base from V and 0 bases from J, with 13 bases in between.

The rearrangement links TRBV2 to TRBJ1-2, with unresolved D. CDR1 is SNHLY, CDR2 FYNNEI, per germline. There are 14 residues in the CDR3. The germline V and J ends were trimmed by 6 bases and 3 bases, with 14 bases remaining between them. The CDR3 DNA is TGTGCCAGCAGCAAGATTGGTGAAGACTATGGCTACACCTTC. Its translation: CASSKIGEDYGYTF.

Here the CDR3 DNA reads TGTGCCAGCAGTTTTCTGAGTGGGGCCAACGTCCTGACTTTC. As protein: CASSFLSGANVLTF. The V gene is TRBV28, the J gene TRBJ2-6; the D is unclear. The germline CDR1 and CDR2 sequences are MDHEN and SYDVKM. The CDR3 is 14 amino acids. V was shortened by 3 bases and J by 3 bases, with 6 bases between the two germline ends.

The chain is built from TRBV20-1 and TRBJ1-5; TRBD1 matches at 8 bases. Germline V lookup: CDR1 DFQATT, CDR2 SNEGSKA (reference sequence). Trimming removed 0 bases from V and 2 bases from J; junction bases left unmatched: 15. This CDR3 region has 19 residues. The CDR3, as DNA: TGCAGTGCTAGAGATCAATCCTCAGGGGGCTTGATTGGCAATCAGCCCCAGCATTTT. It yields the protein CSARDQSSGGLIGNQPQHF.

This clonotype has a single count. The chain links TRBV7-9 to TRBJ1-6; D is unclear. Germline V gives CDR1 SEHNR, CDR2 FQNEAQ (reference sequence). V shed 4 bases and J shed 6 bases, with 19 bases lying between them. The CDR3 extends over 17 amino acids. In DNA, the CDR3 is TGTGCCAGCAGCTGGGTTGAGCGGACTTGGGGTAATTCACCCCTCCACTTT. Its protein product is CASSWVERTWGNSPLHF.

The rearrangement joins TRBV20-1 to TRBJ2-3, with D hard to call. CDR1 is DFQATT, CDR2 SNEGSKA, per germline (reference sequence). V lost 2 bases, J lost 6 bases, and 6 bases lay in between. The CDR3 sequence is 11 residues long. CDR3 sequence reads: CSARNLDTQYF. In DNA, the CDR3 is TGCAGTGCTAGAAACCTGGATACGCAGTATTTT.

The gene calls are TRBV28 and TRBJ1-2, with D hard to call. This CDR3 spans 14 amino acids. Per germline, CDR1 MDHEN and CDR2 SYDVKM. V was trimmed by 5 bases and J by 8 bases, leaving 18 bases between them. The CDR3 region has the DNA TGTGCCAGCAGTCCTACAGTCGACCGCCGGGGCTACACCTTC. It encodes CASSPTVDRRGYTF.

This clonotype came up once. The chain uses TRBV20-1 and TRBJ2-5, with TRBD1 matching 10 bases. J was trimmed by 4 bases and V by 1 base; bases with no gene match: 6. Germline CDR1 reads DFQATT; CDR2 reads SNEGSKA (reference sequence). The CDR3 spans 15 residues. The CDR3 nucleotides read TGCAGTGCTAGAGCTGGCCGGGACAGGGGAGAGACCCAGTACTTC. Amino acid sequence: CSARAGRDRGETQYF.

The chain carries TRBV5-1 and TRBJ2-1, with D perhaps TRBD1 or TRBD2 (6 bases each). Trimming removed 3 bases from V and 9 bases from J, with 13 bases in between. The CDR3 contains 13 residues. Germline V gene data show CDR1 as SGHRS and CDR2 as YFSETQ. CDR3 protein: CASSSAWGAEQFF. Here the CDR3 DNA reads TGCGCCAGCAGCTCCGCCTGGGGGGCTGAGCAGTTCTTC.

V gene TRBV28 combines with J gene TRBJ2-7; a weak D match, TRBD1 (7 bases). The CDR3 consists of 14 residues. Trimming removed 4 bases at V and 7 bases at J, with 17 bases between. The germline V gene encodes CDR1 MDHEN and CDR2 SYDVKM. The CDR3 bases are TGTGCCAGCAGTTCAATCCAGGGGGGTAGAGAGCAGTACTTC. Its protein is CASSSIQGGREQYF.

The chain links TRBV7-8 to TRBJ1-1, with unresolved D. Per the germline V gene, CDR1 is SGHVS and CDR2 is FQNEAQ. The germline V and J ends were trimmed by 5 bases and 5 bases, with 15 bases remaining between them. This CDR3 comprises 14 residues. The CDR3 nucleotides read TGTGCCAGCAGCCACCCAGCACGTGGGACTGAAGCTTTCTTT. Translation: CASSHPARGTEAFF. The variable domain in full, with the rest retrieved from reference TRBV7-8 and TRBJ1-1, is GAGVSQSPRYKVAKRGQDVALRCDPISGHVSLFWYQQALGQGPEFLTYFQNEAQLDKSGLPSDRFFAERPEGSVSTLKIQRTQQEDSAVYLCASSHPARGTEAFFGQGTRLTVV.

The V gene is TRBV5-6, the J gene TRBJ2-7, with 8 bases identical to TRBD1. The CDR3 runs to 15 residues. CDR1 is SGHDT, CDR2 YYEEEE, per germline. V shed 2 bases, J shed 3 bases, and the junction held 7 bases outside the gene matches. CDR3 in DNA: TGTGCCAGCAGCTTCCGGGACAGGCGTTTCTACGAGCAGTACTTC. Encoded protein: CASSFRDRRFYEQYF.

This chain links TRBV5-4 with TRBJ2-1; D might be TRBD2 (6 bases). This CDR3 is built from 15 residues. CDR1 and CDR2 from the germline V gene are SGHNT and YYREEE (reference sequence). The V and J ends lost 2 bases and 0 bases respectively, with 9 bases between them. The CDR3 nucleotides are TGTGCCAGCAGCTTCAGGACTACCTCCTACAATGAGCAGTTCTTC. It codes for CASSFRTTSYNEQFF. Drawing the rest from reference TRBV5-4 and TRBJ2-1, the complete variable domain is ETGVTQSPTHLIKTRGQQVTLRCSSQSGHNTVSWYQQALGQGPQFIFQYYREEENGRGNFPPRFSGLQFPNYSSELNVNALELDDSALYLCASSFRTTSYNEQFFGPGTRLTVL.

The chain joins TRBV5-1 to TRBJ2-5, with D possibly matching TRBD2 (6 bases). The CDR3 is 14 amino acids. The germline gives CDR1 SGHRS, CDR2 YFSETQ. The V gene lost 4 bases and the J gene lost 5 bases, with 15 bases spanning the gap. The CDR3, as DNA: TGCGCCAGCAGCATCCAGACTAGTACGGAGACCCAGTACTTC. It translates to CASSIQTSTETQYF.

The CDR3 region is CASSPTGSYEQYF. The CDR3 region has the DNA TGTGCCAGCTCGCCGACAGGTTCCTACGAGCAGTACTTC. The chain employs TRBV18 and TRBJ2-7; D may be TRBD1 (6 bases). CDR3 length equals 13 residues. CDR1 KGHSH and CDR2 LQKENI come from the germline V gene. V was trimmed by 6 bases and J by 1 base, leaving 10 bases between them.

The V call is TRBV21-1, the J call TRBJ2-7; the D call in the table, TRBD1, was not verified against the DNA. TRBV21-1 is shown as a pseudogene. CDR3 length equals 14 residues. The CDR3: CASSKEGLSYEQYF. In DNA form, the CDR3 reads TGTGCCAGCAGCAAAGAGGGGCTATCCTACGAGCAGTACTTC.

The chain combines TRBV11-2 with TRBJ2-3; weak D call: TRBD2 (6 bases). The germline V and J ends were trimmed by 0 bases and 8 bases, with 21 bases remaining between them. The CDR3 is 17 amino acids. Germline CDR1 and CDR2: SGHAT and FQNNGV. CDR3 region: CASSLDLPSDLNPTQYF. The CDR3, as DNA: TGTGCCAGCAGCTTAGATCTCCCTAGCGACTTAAACCCTACGCAGTATTTT.

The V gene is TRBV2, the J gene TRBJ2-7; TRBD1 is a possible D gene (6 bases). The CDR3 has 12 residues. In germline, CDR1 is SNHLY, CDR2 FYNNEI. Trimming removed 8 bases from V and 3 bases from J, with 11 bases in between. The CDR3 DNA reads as TGTGCCAGCGCCCAGGGGCTCTACGAGCAGTACTTC. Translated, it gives CASAQGLYEQYF.

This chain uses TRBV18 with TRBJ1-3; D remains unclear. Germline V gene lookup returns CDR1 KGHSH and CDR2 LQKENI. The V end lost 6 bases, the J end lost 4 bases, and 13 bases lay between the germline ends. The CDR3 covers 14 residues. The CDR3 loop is CASSKWAAGNTIYF. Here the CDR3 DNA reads TGTGCCAGCTCCAAGTGGGCCGCCGGAAACACCATATATTTT. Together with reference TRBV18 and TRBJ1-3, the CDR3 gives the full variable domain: NAGVMQNPRHLVRRRGQEARLRCSPMKGHSHVYWYRQLPEEGLKFMVYLQKENIIDESGMPKERFSAEFPKEGPSILRIQQVVRGDSAAYFCASSKWAAGNTIYFGEGSWLTVV.

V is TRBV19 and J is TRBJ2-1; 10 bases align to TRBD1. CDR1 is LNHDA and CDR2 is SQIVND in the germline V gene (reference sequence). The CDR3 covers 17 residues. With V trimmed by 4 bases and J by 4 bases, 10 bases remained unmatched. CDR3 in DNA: TGTGCCAGTAGTAGATACACAGGGACAGGGGTTTACAATGAGCAGTTCTTC. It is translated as CASSRYTGTGVYNEQFF.

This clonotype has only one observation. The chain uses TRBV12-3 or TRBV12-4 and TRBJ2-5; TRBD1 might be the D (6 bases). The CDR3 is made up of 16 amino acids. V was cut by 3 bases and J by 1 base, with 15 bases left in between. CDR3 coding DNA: TGTGCCAGCAGTTTCGTAAAGGCCAGGGGCCAAGAGACCCAGTACTTC. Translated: CASSFVKARGQETQYF.

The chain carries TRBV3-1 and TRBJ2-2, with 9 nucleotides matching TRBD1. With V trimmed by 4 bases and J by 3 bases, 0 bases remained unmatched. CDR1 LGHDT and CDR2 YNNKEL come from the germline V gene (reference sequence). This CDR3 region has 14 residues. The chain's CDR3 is CASSRQGDTGELFF. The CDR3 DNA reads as TGTGCCAGCAGCCGACAGGGGGACACCGGGGAGCTGTTTTTT. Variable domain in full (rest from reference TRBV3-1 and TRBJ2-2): DTAVSQTPKYLVTQMGNDKSIKCEQNLGHDTMYWYKQDSKKFLKIMFSYNNKELIINETVPNRFSPKSPDKAHLNLHINSLELGDSAVYFCASSRQGDTGELFFGEGSRLTVL.

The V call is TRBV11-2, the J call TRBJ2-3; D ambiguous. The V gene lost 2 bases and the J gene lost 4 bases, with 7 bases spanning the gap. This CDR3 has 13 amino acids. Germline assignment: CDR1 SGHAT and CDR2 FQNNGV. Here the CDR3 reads CASSLNAPDTQYF. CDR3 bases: TGTGCCAGCAGCTTAAACGCTCCAGATACGCAGTATTTT.

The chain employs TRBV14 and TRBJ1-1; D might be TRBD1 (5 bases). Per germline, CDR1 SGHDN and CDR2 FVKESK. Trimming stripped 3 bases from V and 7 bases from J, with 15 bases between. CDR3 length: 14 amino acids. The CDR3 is CASSQGTAWGEAFF. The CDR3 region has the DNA TGTGCCAGCAGCCAGGGGACGGCGTGGGGTGAAGCTTTCTTT.